These 27 T cell receptor beta chains were all obtained from the same sample, sequenced in a study of B cell selection in AIRE deficiency (dated by TCRdb to about 2019). For sorting, regulatory T cells were defined as CD4+CD25hiCD127low/negative cells. Library construction relied on the immunoSEQ multiplex PCR assay. The table was pulled from immuneACCESS by TCRdb, which kept in-frame rearrangements only. Such tables lose some clones; where checked, under half of the loss comes from unresolved V genes, and the rest has no known cause. For this sample the table gives around 20,000 clones, of which 85% to 95% were detected only once. The top ten constitute 2% of the sample. The material sequenced was Tregs sorted from PBMCs. The receptors shown here come from a human donor with AIRE deficiency.

V is TRBV6-5 and J is TRBJ2-7; D is unclear. V shed 6 bases and J shed 6 bases, with 18 bases lying between them. Germline V gene data show CDR1 as MNHEY and CDR2 as SVGAGI. The CDR3 runs to 14 residues. The CDR3 nucleotides read TGTGCCAGCAGCCCTTTGGGCTCAGGCCTCGAGCAGTACTTC. This encodes CASSPLGSGLEQYF.

The chain links TRBV27 to TRBJ2-7; D possibly corresponds to TRBD1 (6 bases). The V end lost 1 base, the J end lost 2 bases, and 12 bases lay between the germline ends. CDR3 length equals 15 residues. The V gene's germline CDR1 is MNHEY and CDR2 SMNVEV (reference sequence). The CDR3 sequence: CASSLFGQLPYEQYF. In DNA form, the CDR3 reads TGTGCCAGCAGTTTATTCGGACAGCTACCCTACGAGCAGTACTTC.

This chain uses TRBV7-9 with TRBJ2-2; D may be TRBD2 (5 bases). The CDR3 covers 12 residues. Between the trimmed V and J ends, which lost 3 bases and 6 bases, there was a span of 5 bases. Germline assignment: CDR1 SEHNR and CDR2 FQNEAQ (reference sequence). CDR3 coding DNA: TGTGCCAGCAGCTTCGGGGCCGGGGAGCTGTTTTTT. Translated: CASSFGAGELFF.

V usage is TRBV7-9 and J usage is TRBJ2-1; the D is unclear. Germline V gene data show CDR1 as SEHNR and CDR2 as FQNEAQ (reference sequence). The CDR3 extends over 12 amino acids. Between the trimmed V and J ends, which lost 5 bases and 8 bases, there was a span of 10 bases. For the CDR3, the DNA is TGTGCCAGCAGCCCCGCGTTCGATGAGCAGTTCTTC. Protein product: CASSPAFDEQFF.

The chain couples TRBV9 to TRBJ1-4; D is unclear. The CDR3 runs 13 residues. V was shortened by 0 bases and J by 8 bases, with 8 bases between the two germline ends. Looked up from germline, CDR1 is SGDLS and CDR2 is YYNGEE. The CDR3 DNA reads TGTGCCAGCAGCGTAGGGGCTGAGGAAAAACTGTTTTTT. Encoded protein: CASSVGAEEKLFF.

The CDR3 nucleotides are TGTGCCAGCAGTTACCAAGGACAGTATGGCTACACCTTC. Amino acids: CASSYQGQYGYTF. The rearrangement joins TRBV6-5 to TRBJ1-2; a weak D match, TRBD1 (6 bases). Trimming left V 2 bases short and J 5 bases short, with 9 bases between. This CDR3 has 13 residues. Germline V gene sequence: CDR1 MNHEY, CDR2 SVGAGI.

This clone was found once. This sequence joins TRBV5-1 and TRBJ1-1; D is ambiguous. Germline CDR1 reads SGHRS; CDR2 reads YFSETQ. V shed 5 bases and J shed 3 bases, with 11 bases lying between them. CDR3 size: 13 residues. The CDR3 DNA reads as TGCGCCAGCAGGAGGAACACCGACACTGAAGCTTTCTTT. Its translation is CASRRNTDTEAFF.

The sample holds one count of this clone. The V gene is TRBV10-3, the J gene TRBJ1-1, with a weak D call TRBD1 (6 bases). The CDR3 has 13 residues. Germline V gene lookup returns CDR1 ENHRY and CDR2 SYGVKD. V lost 9 bases and J lost 1, with 12 bases in between. CDR3 sequence reads: CAIQQGENTEAFF. For the CDR3, the DNA is TGTGCCATTCAACAGGGCGAGAACACTGAAGCTTTCTTT.

V and J are TRBV5-4 and TRBJ2-3, with 7 bases lining up with TRBD1. Losses at the gene ends were 4 bases for V and 3 bases for J; bases not matched to a gene: 5. CDR3 length: 14 amino acids. Germline V gives CDR1 SGHNT, CDR2 YYREEE (reference sequence). The CDR3 sequence: CASSRETGTDTQYF. CDR3 DNA sequence: TGTGCCAGCAGCCGAGAGACAGGGACAGATACGCAGTATTTT.

V and J are TRBV7-2 and TRBJ2-3; 8 bases match TRBD1. V was pared by 11 bases and J by 6 bases, with 10 bases of the junction left unmatched. Germline V lookup: CDR1 SGHTA, CDR2 FQGNSA. The CDR3 contains 13 residues. CDR3 nucleotides: TGTGCCGCTGGGACAGGCCCGCGGGATACGCAGTATTTT. Translation: CAAGTGPRDTQYF.

The chain combines TRBV28 with TRBJ2-7; D unclear. V lost 5 bases and J 5 bases, leaving 10 bases between the germline ends. The CDR3 sequence is 12 residues long. The germline V gene encodes CDR1 MDHEN and CDR2 SYDVKM. The CDR3 DNA follows: TGTGCCAGCAGTCTGAGACCGGACGAGCAGTACTTC. Translating gives CASSLRPDEQYF.

The J gene is TRBJ1-2, the V gene TRBV9; D unclear. The germline gives CDR1 SGDLS, CDR2 YYNGEE. Trimming shortened V by 4 bases and J by 5 bases, and 9 bases separated the two germline ends. The CDR3 totals 12 residues. The CDR3 loop is CASSLRGYGYTF. CDR3 coding DNA: TGTGCCAGCAGCCTGAGAGGGTATGGCTACACCTTC.

V usage is TRBV7-9 and J usage is TRBJ2-2; possibly TRBD2 for D (6 bases). Trimming pared 11 bases from V and 6 bases from J, leaving 16 bases between. Germline loops: CDR1 SEHNR, CDR2 FQNEAQ (reference sequence). The CDR3 spans 13 residues. The CDR3: CAARDSPSGELFF. Written as DNA, the CDR3 is TGTGCCGCCCGGGACTCCCCTTCCGGGGAGCTGTTTTTT.

The genes are TRBV5-1 and TRBJ1-5, with 8 positions matching TRBD1. The CDR3 contains 18 residues. J lost 0 bases, V lost 4 bases, and 12 bases had no gene match. Germline V lookup: CDR1 SGHRS, CDR2 YFSETQ. This CDR3 reads CASSGQMDRANSNQPQHF. The CDR3 region has the DNA TGCGCCAGCAGCGGCCAGATGGACAGGGCGAATAGCAATCAGCCCCAGCATTTT.

The V call is TRBV5-1, the J call TRBJ2-7; D ambiguous. V lost 0 bases, J lost 4 bases, and 8 bases lay in between. This CDR3 is 13 amino acids long. Germline V gives CDR1 SGHRS, CDR2 YFSETQ. The CDR3 loop is CASSLGPRYEQYF. For the CDR3, the DNA is TGCGCCAGCAGCTTGGGGCCTCGGTACGAGCAGTACTTC.

The chain's CDR3 is CASGKTGLYEQYF. In DNA, the CDR3 is TGTGCCAGCGGAAAGACGGGACTCTATGAGCAGTACTTC. V usage is TRBV28 and J usage is TRBJ2-7, with D perhaps matching TRBD2 (6 bases). The germline gives CDR1 MDHEN, CDR2 SYDVKM. The V gene lost 8 bases and the J gene lost 7 bases, with 18 bases spanning the gap. The CDR3 covers 13 residues.

The chain uses TRBV6-9 and TRBJ2-7, with 8 bases matching TRBD2. The germline CDR1 and CDR2 sequences are MNHGY and SVAAGI. After removal of 5 bases from V and 5 bases from J, the junction contained 11 bases not matched to a gene. CDR3 length equals 15 residues. CDR3 sequence (DNA): TGTGCCAGCAGTCTTAGGGGCGGGAGGTTCCACGAGCAGTACTTC. This sequence encodes CASSLRGGRFHEQYF.

V gene TRBV4-2 combines with J gene TRBJ2-3, with D possibly being TRBD2 (6 bases). Germline CDR1 and CDR2: LGHNA and YNFKEQ. This CDR3 is built from 14 residues. The V end lost 4 bases, the J end lost 0 bases, and 8 bases lay between the germline ends. Written as DNA, the CDR3 is TGTGCCAGCAGCCCGGGACTGAGCACAGATACGCAGTATTTT. Its protein is CASSPGLSTDTQYF.

Regarding this clone: At one end, the junction sequence differs from germline, possibly due to a read error. The chain employs TRBV7-7 and TRBJ2-1, with 10 bases lining up with TRBD2. The CDR3 contains 15 residues. The germline CDR1 and CDR2 sequences are SSHAT and FNYEAQ (reference sequence). This chain's CDR3 is CASSSSSGSYNEQFF. As DNA, the CDR3 is TGTGCTAGCAGCTCCTCTAGCGGGAGCTACAATGAGCAGTTCTTC. The variable domain in full, with the rest retrieved from reference TRBV7-7 and TRBJ2-1, is GAGVSQSPRYKVTKRGQDVTLRCDPISSHATLYWYQQALGQGPEFLTYFNYEAQPDKSGLPSDRFSAERPEGSISTLTIQRTEQRDSAMYRCASSSSSGSYNEQFFGPGTRLTVL.

V usage is TRBV6-1 and J usage is TRBJ2-6; D gene unclear. Germline V gives CDR1 MNHNS, CDR2 SASEGT. Between the trimmed V and J ends, which lost 4 bases and 4 bases, there was a span of 11 bases. The CDR3 length is 15 residues. CDR3 sequence reads: CASSVQSIGANVLTF. The CDR3 DNA follows: TGTGCCAGCAGTGTTCAGAGTATCGGGGCCAACGTCCTGACTTTC.

The CDR3 sequence is CASSYGIEQFF. The CDR3 DNA sequence: TGTGCCAGCAGTTACGGGATTGAGCAGTTCTTC. J is TRBJ2-1 and V is TRBV6-5; D not certain. V was cut by 2 bases and J by 9 bases, with 5 bases left in between. The CDR3 loop spans 11 amino acids. Germline CDR1 MNHEY, CDR2 SVGAGI.

The chain is built from TRBV6-1 and TRBJ1-1; D is unclear. The CDR3 extends over 14 amino acids. V was pared by 8 bases and J by 3 bases, with 16 bases between. Germline lookup yields CDR1 MNHNS and CDR2 SASEGT. The CDR3 nucleotides are TGTGCCAGCCTAACCCGGGGTAGCTACACTGAAGCTTTCTTT. This sequence encodes CASLTRGSYTEAFF.

A note on this clone: Sequence at one end of the junction differs from germline and may be a read error. The V call is TRBV5-1, the J call TRBJ2-1; perhaps TRBD2 as D (6 bases). The CDR3 has 12 residues. Germline V gene sequence: CDR1 SGHRS, CDR2 YFSETQ. The CDR3 reads CASSLMASEPFF. DNA of the CDR3: TGCGCCAGCAGCTTGATGGCTAGCGAGCCGTTCTTC.

The chain uses TRBV2 and TRBJ2-1, with unresolved D. Trimming stripped 4 bases from V and 7 bases from J, with 5 bases between. This CDR3 is built from 11 residues. Germline V gives CDR1 SNHLY, CDR2 FYNNEI. The CDR3 spells CASSGANEQFF. The CDR3 nucleotides are TGTGCCAGCAGTGGGGCTAATGAGCAGTTCTTC. Complete variable domain (other parts from reference TRBV2 and TRBJ2-1): EPEVTQTPSHQVTQMGQEVILRCVPISNHLYFYWYRQILGQKVEFLVSFYNNEISEKSEIFDDQFSVERPDGSNFTLKIRSTKLEDSAMYFCASSGANEQFFGPGTRLTVL.

The V gene is TRBV28, the J gene TRBJ2-1; TRBD1 agrees at 9 bases. V dropped 6 bases and J dropped 12; count of bases not matched to a gene: 9. This CDR3 contains 13 residues. Germline V gives CDR1 MDHEN, CDR2 SYDVKM. The DNA of the CDR3 is TGTGCCAGCAGGAAGACAGGGGGAAGTGGGCAGTTCTTC. Protein sequence: CASRKTGGSGQFF.

The rearrangement links TRBV6-1 to TRBJ1-1, with TRBD1 identical over 11 bases. CDR1 is MNHNS, CDR2 SASEGT, per germline. Losses at the gene ends were 8 bases for V and 8 bases for J; bases not matched to a gene: 7. The length of the CDR3 is 13 residues. CDR3 DNA sequence: TGTGCCAGCCTGAGGGACAGGGGGTTCGAAGCTTTCTTT. This gives the protein CASLRDRGFEAFF.

The rearrangement joins TRBV7-1 to TRBJ2-6, with D maybe TRBD1 (5 bases). TRBV7-1 has ORF status, its function being uncertain. CDR3 size: 18 residues. V lost 5 bases and J 5 bases, leaving 22 bases between the germline ends. DNA of the CDR3: TGTGCCAGCAGCCGCTATTTACGAGGACAAAGTCGGGCCAACGTCCTGACTTTC. Protein: CASSRYLRGQSRANVLTF.